A single T cell receptor beta chain is shown here with its context. Its antigen is undetermined. This sample stems from a study of early stage breast cancer tumors. Deletions cut 4 bases from V and 5 bases from J, with 11 bases between. The germline gives CDR1 SNHLY, CDR2 FYNNEI. The CDR3 spans 14 residues. Study-wide results and limits: Enriched TCRB sequences shared across patients were mostly commonly generated sequences. Comparing each tissue with blood distinguished tumor from normal in 14 of 16 patients. Functional markers like CD4, CD8 and FOXP3 were missed in bulk sequencing.

Clones were sequenced by immunoSEQ multiplex PCR, and TCRdb holds only the in-frame ones, with some missing. The sample has 40,000 to 60,000 clones; 65% to 90% are singletons. The sequenced sample consisted of blood. The origin of this receptor is a person aged 45-60 years with breast cancer. The chain employs TRBV2 and TRBJ1-4; D perhaps matches TRBD1 (5 bases). The CDR3 here is CASSVQGLNEKLFF. CDR3 DNA: TGTGCCAGCAGTGTCCAGGGATTAAATGAAAAACTGTTTTTT. The full variable domain, its missing parts supplied by reference TRBV2 and TRBJ1-4, is EPEVTQTPSHQVTQMGQEVILRCVPISNHLYFYWYRQILGQKVEFLVSFYNNEISEKSEIFDDQFSVERPDGSNFTLKIRSTKLEDSAMYFCASSVQGLNEKLFFGSGTQLSVL.